This is a list of T cell receptor beta chains from one sample in a study of PD-L1 blockade in urothelial cancer. Sequenced by immunoSEQ multiplex PCR; TCRdb stores in-frame clones only, minus some. The repertoire holds 45,000 to 55,000 clones, with roughly 88% as singletons. The source was PBMCs, collected around atezolizumab (anti-PD-L1) treatment. The source of these receptors is a man aged 50 or older with urothelial cancer. Each CDR3 is given with its conserved first and last residue. The order of the fields is clone size, D gene, J gene, V gene, CDR3 protein, CDR3 DNA. A D gene is named only where the DNA matches it firmly. Some rows have no size entry. The others give once, few or many, or a class for an expanded clone.

-,TRBD2,TRBJ2-1,TRBV7-2,CASSPRPSGANEQFF,TGTGCCAGCAGCCCAAGGCCTAGCGGGGCCAATGAGCAGTTCTTC
once,-,TRBJ2-2,TRBV2,CASTPGRGELFF,TGTGCCAGCACTCCAGGGCGGGGGGAGCTGTTTTTT
-,TRBD2,TRBJ2-1,TRBV5-1,CASSFTALADYNEQFF,TGCGCCAGCAGCTTTACTGCCCTAGCGGACTACAATGAGCAGTTCTTC
once,TRBD2,TRBJ2-1,TRBV4-2,CASSQETSDTYNEQFF,TGTGCCAGCAGCCAAGAGACTAGCGATACCTACAATGAGCAGTTCTTC
-,-,TRBJ2-1,TRBV10-1,CASSEGKRYRVSDEQFF,TGCGCCAGCAGTGAGGGAAAGCGATACAGGGTTTCGGATGAGCAGTTCTTC
-,-,TRBJ2-7,TRBV5-4,CASSLKQSSSYEQYF,TGTGCCAGCAGCTTGAAACAGAGTAGCTCCTACGAGCAGTACTTC
-,TRBD2,TRBJ2-1,TRBV7-2,CASSLRTSGIDNEQFF,TGTGCCAGCAGCTTAAGGACTAGCGGGATCGACAATGAGCAGTTCTTC
-,TRBD1,TRBJ2-1,TRBV2,CASRERSMTGASAAPNNEQFF,TGTGCCAGCAGGGAACGGTCCATGACAGGGGCGTCAGCGGCACCCAACAATGAGCAGTTCTTC
-,-,TRBJ1-4,TRBV30,CAWSVYSGSNEKLFF,TGTGCCTGGAGCGTATACAGTGGCTCTAATGAAAAACTGTTTTTT
-,-,TRBJ2-7,TRBV9,CASSGPGDPFYEQYF,TGTGCCAGCAGCGGCCCGGGGGACCCTTTCTACGAGCAGTACTTC
-,TRBD1,TRBJ1-1,TRBV25-1,CASRESGQGYEAFF,TGTGCCAGCAGGGAATCGGGACAGGGCTATGAAGCTTTCTTT
-,TRBD1,TRBJ2-7,TRBV9,CASSVGTGRDYEQYF,TGTGCCAGCAGCGTAGGGACAGGGCGGGACTACGAGCAGTACTTC
-,-,TRBJ2-5,TRBV4-2,CASTRGSGETQYF,TGTGCCAGCACCCGAGGGAGCGGGGAGACCCAGTACTTC
-,TRBD2,TRBJ2-1,TRBV27,CASSPRLAVNLEAQFF,TGTGCCAGCAGTCCGAGACTAGCGGTAAACCTCGAGGCGCAGTTCTTC
-,-,TRBJ1-3,TRBV9,CASSAGLDSGNTIYF,TGTGCCAGCAGCGCTGGCCTCGACTCTGGAAACACCATATATTTT
-,-,TRBJ1-6,TRBV19,CASSSPTGSNSPLHF,TGTGCCAGTAGTAGCCCAACAGGGAGTAATTCACCCCTCCACTTT
-,-,TRBJ2-7,TRBV6-5,CASSFGGYEQYF,TGTGCCAGCAGTTTCGGCGGTTACGAGCAGTACTTC
once,TRBD2,TRBJ2-1,TRBV5-6,CASSLNGGARNEQFF,TGTGCCAGCAGCTTGAACGGGGGGGCCCGCAATGAGCAGTTCTTC
-,TRBD2,TRBJ2-3,TRBV9,CASSVGPSGRTDTQYF,TGTGCCAGCAGCGTAGGGCCTAGCGGGAGGACGGATACGCAGTATTTT
-,-,TRBJ2-7,TRBV19,CASSIGHLSYEQYF,TGTGCCAGTAGTATTGGACACCTCTCCTACGAGCAGTACTTC
-,TRBD1,TRBJ1-1,TRBV7-9,CASNKQGARGNTEAFF,TGTGCCAGCAACAAACAGGGGGCGCGGGGAAACACTGAAGCTTTCTTT
-,TRBD2,TRBJ2-1,TRBV6-4,CASSDGAGGRGNEQFF,TGTGCCAGCAGTGACGGAGCGGGAGGCCGGGGCAATGAGCAGTTCTTC
few,TRBD2,TRBJ2-3,TRBV19,CASSLLAGGPDTQYF,TGTGCCAGTAGTCTACTAGCGGGGGGGCCGGATACGCAGTATTTT
-,TRBD2,TRBJ2-4,TRBV19,CASSISGANIQYF,TGTGCCAGTAGTATAAGCGGGGCGAACATTCAGTACTTC
few,-,TRBJ2-5,TRBV19,CASSQGRETQYF,TGTGCCAGTAGTCAGGGCCGGGAGACCCAGTACTTC
-,-,TRBJ2-7,TRBV19,CASSSRSLTYEQYF,TGTGCCAGTAGTAGTAGAAGTCTAACCTACGAGCAGTACTTC
-,TRBD1,TRBJ2-2,TRBV27,CASSSWTGGITGELFF,TGTGCCAGCAGTTCCTGGACAGGGGGAATCACCGGGGAGCTGTTTTTT
-,-,TRBJ2-7,TRBV5-6,CASSPTARGPYEQYF,TGTGCCAGCAGCCCCACCGCGCGGGGACCCTACGAGCAGTACTTC
-,TRBD2,TRBJ2-7,TRBV28,CASRRLARQYF,TGTGCCAGCAGACGACTAGCCCGCCAGTACTTC
-,TRBD2,TRBJ2-1,TRBV7-9,CASSMTSGVGGDEQFF,TGTGCCAGCAGCATGACTAGCGGGGTAGGGGGCGATGAGCAGTTCTTC
-,TRBD2,TRBJ2-7,TRBV29-1,CSAAGAGGAYEQYF,TGCAGCGCCGCTGGGGCGGGAGGGGCCTACGAGCAGTACTTC
-,TRBD2,TRBJ2-7,TRBV10-1,CASSERERETRYEQYF,TGCGCCAGCAGTGAAAGGGAGCGGGAGACCCGCTACGAGCAGTACTTC
few,TRBD1,TRBJ1-2,TRBV7-9,CASSWTGGKTHGYTF,TGTGCCAGCAGCTGGACAGGGGGGAAAACGCATGGCTACACCTTC
-,TRBD1,TRBJ1-4,TRBV28,CASSLGGTANEKLFF,TGTGCCAGCAGTTTAGGCGGGACAGCAAATGAAAAACTGTTTTTT
-,-,TRBJ1-5,TRBV30,CAWTGGGNQPQHF,TGTGCCTGGACAGGTGGCGGCAATCAGCCCCAGCATTTT
-,TRBD1,TRBJ2-2,TRBV2,CATTGDRGLGNTGELFF,TGTGCCACCACAGGGGACAGGGGGCTTGGGAACACCGGGGAGCTGTTTTTT
-,TRBD1,TRBJ1-5,TRBV18,CASSPGTGVGQPQHF,TGTGCCAGCTCACCCGGGACAGGGGTTGGTCAGCCCCAGCATTTT